Following are 28 T cell receptor beta chains from one sample sequenced in a study of shared clonotypes between healthy human individuals. Naivety among CD8 cells was defined by CD45RO negativity and positive CCR7 selection, thereby excluding terminally differentiated effector memory CD45RA+ cells. Generated by immunoSEQ multiplex PCR, the TCRdb table keeps only in-frame clones and is missing some. The data show roughly 2 million clones, over 85% seen once. Input material: naive CD8+ T cells sorted from blood. These receptors all come from a man aged 18 to 30 in good health.

Concerning this clone itself: Other DNA sequences in this specimen translate into the identical CDR3. This chain joins TRBV30 and TRBJ2-7; 12 bases line up with TRBD2. Germline-derived CDR1 and CDR2 are GTSNPN and SVGIG (reference sequence). CDR3 length equals 15 residues. V shed 3 bases and J 1 base; nucleotides not matched to a gene: 4. Here the CDR3 DNA reads TGTGCCTGGAGCCTCGGACTAGCGGGGTCCTACGAGCAGTACTTC. As protein: CAWSLGLAGSYEQYF.

In this sample, this clone turned up once. Distinct nucleotide sequences in the sample also encode this CDR3. The chain uses TRBV19 and TRBJ2-7, with D possibly TRBD2 on 5 matching bases. Germline V CDR1 and CDR2: LNHDA, SQIVND (reference sequence). The V end was cut by 2 bases, the J end by 0 bases, with 5 bases between. The CDR3 is 13 residues long. CDR3 bases: TGTGCCAGTAGTATACGGGACTCCTACGAGCAGTACTTC. Residues: CASSIRDSYEQYF. Looking up the rest from reference TRBV19 and TRBJ2-7 gives the full variable domain: DGGITQSPKYLFRKEGQNVTLSCEQNLNHDAMYWYRQDPGQGLRLIYYSQIVNDFQKGDIAEGYSVSREKKESFPLTVTSAQKNPTAFYLCASSIRDSYEQYFGPGTRLTVT.

This chain connects TRBV7-2 to TRBJ1-1; possible D gene TRBD1, 5 bases. CDR1 and CDR2 from the germline V gene are SGHTA and FQGNSA. Trimming took 3 bases from V and 1 from J, leaving 12 bases between them. The CDR3 length is 15 residues. This chain's CDR3 is CASSLGQDWNTEAFF. CDR3 sequence (DNA): TGTGCCAGCAGCTTGGGGCAGGACTGGAACACTGAAGCTTTCTTT.

The chain has TRBV9 and TRBJ2-1; 7 bases agree with TRBD1. Germline V CDR1 and CDR2: SGDLS, YYNGEE. CDR3 length: 16 residues. V lost 4 bases and J lost 0; bases outside the gene matches: 7. The CDR3 sequence is CASSYGTEDSYNEQFF. The DNA for the CDR3 is TGTGCCAGCAGCTATGGGACAGAAGACTCCTACAATGAGCAGTTCTTC.

The chain recombines TRBV7-9 with TRBJ1-1, with TRBD1 as a possible D gene (6 bases). The germline gives CDR1 SEHNR, CDR2 FQNEAQ (reference sequence). The CDR3 is made up of 15 amino acids. The V gene lost 5 bases and the J gene lost 5 bases, with 18 bases spanning the gap. As DNA, the CDR3 is TGTGCCAGCAGCCGACCCAACAGGGAAGAAACTGAAGCTTTCTTT. Amino acid sequence: CASSRPNREETEAFF.

The CDR3, as DNA: TGCGCCAGCAGCTTGGCCTCTAGCGGGGGTGAGCAGTTCTTC. Translating it yields CASSLASSGGEQFF. V and J are TRBV5-1 and TRBJ2-1; 10 positions agree with TRBD2. Germline V gene sequence: CDR1 SGHRS, CDR2 YFSETQ. The CDR3 sequence is 14 residues long. Germline trimming cut 0 bases from V and 9 bases from J; bases unmatched to any gene: 3.

V and J are TRBV5-1 and TRBJ2-7; 10 bases match TRBD1. After removal of 4 bases from V and 4 bases from J, the junction contained 8 bases not matched to a gene. The CDR3 is 15 amino acids. CDR1 and CDR2 (germline): SGHRS, YFSETQ. CDR3 nucleotide sequence: TGCGCCAGCAGCGTTGGGACAGGGGTTGGGTACGAGCAGTACTTC. Encoded protein: CASSVGTGVGYEQYF.

The rearrangement links TRBV6-5 to TRBJ2-7; D unclear. Germline V gene data show CDR1 as MNHEY and CDR2 as SVGAGI. The CDR3 has 11 amino acids. V was pared by 6 bases and J by 5 bases, with 8 bases between. The CDR3 sequence is CASRPHNEQYF. CDR3 DNA sequence: TGTGCCAGCAGGCCCCATAACGAGCAGTACTTC.

The chain employs TRBV28 and TRBJ2-7; possibly TRBD1 for D (5 bases). The CDR3 is made up of 13 amino acids. CDR1 is MDHEN and CDR2 is SYDVKM in the germline V gene. V gave up 3 bases and J gave up 2 bases, with 8 bases separating them. The DNA of the CDR3 is TGTGCCAGCAGTTTCCAGGGTACCTACGAGCAGTACTTC. Translating gives CASSFQGTYEQYF. The complete variable domain, with remaining parts taken from reference TRBV28 and TRBJ2-7, reads DVKVTQSSRYLVKRTGEKVFLECVQDMDHENMFWYRQDPGLGLRLIYFSYDVKMKEKGDIPEGYSVSREKKERFSLILESASTNQTSMYLCASSFQGTYEQYFGPGTRLTVT.

This chain uses TRBV7-9 with TRBJ2-5, with D tentatively TRBD2 (7 bases). Germline loops: CDR1 SEHNR, CDR2 FQNEAQ (reference sequence). V was trimmed by 8 bases and J by 5 bases, leaving 21 bases between them. The CDR3 is 15 amino acids. The CDR3 here is CASGALGGGSETQYF. The CDR3 nucleotides are TGTGCCAGCGGAGCCCTAGGGGGGGGTTCGGAGACCCAGTACTTC.

This rearrangement joins TRBV30 to TRBJ2-2; 9 bases are a match to TRBD2. CDR3 length: 15 amino acids. The germline V gene encodes CDR1 GTSNPN and CDR2 SVGIG (reference sequence). V shed 3 bases and J 7 bases; nucleotides not matched to a gene: 9. The CDR3 nucleotides read TGTGCCTGGAGAGCCATGCCTAGCGGGGACGGGGAGCTGTTTTTT. Translating it yields CAWRAMPSGDGELFF.

This chain connects TRBV7-9 to TRBJ2-1; 8 nucleotides align to TRBD2. The junction had 9 bases not matched to a gene; V was cut back by 8 bases and J by 9 bases. Per the germline V gene, CDR1 is SEHNR and CDR2 is FQNEAQ (reference sequence). The CDR3 consists of 13 residues. This CDR3 is CASGEAGVTEQFF. CDR3 sequence (DNA): TGTGCCAGCGGAGAAGCGGGAGTAACTGAGCAGTTCTTC. The full variable domain, with the rest looked up from reference TRBV7-9 and TRBJ2-1, is DTGVSQNPRHKITKRGQNVTFRCDPISEHNRLYWYRQTLGQGPEFLTYFQNEAQLEKSRLLSDRFSAERPKGSFSTLEIQRTEQGDSAMYLCASGEAGVTEQFFGPGTRLTVL.

This clone was observed a single time. This chain connects TRBV25-1 to TRBJ1-6; perhaps TRBD1 as D (6 bases). CDR3 length: 18 residues. Germline V gene data show CDR1 as MGHDK and CDR2 as SYGVNS. Trimming took off 6 bases at V and 5 bases at J, with 23 bases between the two ends. The CDR3 reads CASRKGRKGGADNSPLHF. The CDR3 region has the DNA TGTGCCAGCAGGAAGGGGAGGAAGGGGGGGGCTGATAATTCACCCCTCCACTTT.

Notes on this clone: Other DNA sequences in the same sample also yield this CDR3. This chain connects TRBV7-9 to TRBJ2-5; unclear D gene. Trimming removed 2 bases at V and 4 bases at J, with 8 bases between. This CDR3 is 13 amino acids long. CDR1 is SEHNR, CDR2 FQNEAQ, per germline (reference sequence). The CDR3 region has the DNA TGTGCCAGCAGCTTATCGGTGGGAGAGACCCAGTACTTC. Encoded protein: CASSLSVGETQYF.

The J gene is TRBJ2-1, the V gene TRBV5-1, with D possibly being TRBD1 (6 bases). V dropped 3 bases and J dropped 10 bases, with 14 bases sitting between them. The length of the CDR3 is 13 residues. The germline V gene encodes CDR1 SGHRS and CDR2 YFSETQ. For the CDR3, the DNA is TGCGCCAGCAGCTCTGGGGACACCCTAGAGCAGTTCTTC. Protein: CASSSGDTLEQFF.

CDR3 DNA: TGTGCCAGCAGCGACGGGACGAACACTGAAGCTTTCTTT. Its translation: CASSDGTNTEAFF. The V call is TRBV6-4, the J call TRBJ1-1; D may be TRBD1 (5 bases). The CDR3 is made up of 13 amino acids. The germline V gene has CDR1 MRHNA and CDR2 SNTAGT. Trimming cost V 6 bases and J 1 base, with 9 bases left between them.

The chain recombines TRBV28 with TRBJ1-5; D not resolved. CDR1 MDHEN and CDR2 SYDVKM come from the germline V gene. The CDR3 loop spans 15 amino acids. V was trimmed by 5 bases and J by 0 bases, leaving 11 bases between them. The CDR3 is CASSRLVGSNQPQHF. The CDR3 nucleotides are TGTGCCAGCAGTCGCCTTGTGGGTAGCAATCAGCCCCAGCATTTT.

The V gene is TRBV5-1, the J gene TRBJ2-1; D not certain. This CDR3 spans 14 amino acids. The germline V gene has CDR1 SGHRS and CDR2 YFSETQ. V was shortened by 0 bases and J by 9 bases, with 13 bases between the two germline ends. The DNA of the CDR3 is TGCGCCAGCAGCTTGGCCGAGCTGGTGGGTGAGCAGTTCTTC. It yields the protein CASSLAELVGEQFF.

This clone was recorded once. The chain carries TRBV27 and TRBJ2-3, with 7 bases lining up with TRBD2. Unmatched junction bases numbered 7, after V lost 2 bases and J lost 2 bases. Germline V gives CDR1 MNHEY, CDR2 SMNVEV (reference sequence). The CDR3 is 16 residues long. The CDR3 nucleotides are TGTGCCAGCAGTTTAGGCCGAGCGGGAAACACAGATACGCAGTATTTT. This translates into CASSLGRAGNTDTQYF.

The V gene is TRBV4-1, the J gene TRBJ1-5; TRBD1 is a possible D gene (6 bases). Germline V gene sequence: CDR1 MGHRA, CDR2 YSYEKL. The germline V and J ends were trimmed by 4 bases and 2 bases, with 12 bases remaining between them. CDR3 length: 15 amino acids. The CDR3 region has the DNA TGCGCCAGCAGCCGTACGTCAGGGGGCAATCAGCCCCAGCATTTT. Its translation is CASSRTSGGNQPQHF.

This clone was seen a single time. This specimen includes other DNA sequences encoding the same CDR3. The chain is built from TRBV27 and TRBJ1-1; 7 bases map to TRBD1. The V segment lost 6 bases and the J segment 1 base; nucleotides outside the gene matches: 5. In germline, CDR1 is MNHEY, CDR2 SMNVEV (reference sequence). This CDR3 contains 14 residues. The CDR3 is CASSPGQSNTEAFF. The DNA of the CDR3 is TGTGCCAGCAGCCCGGGACAGTCGAACACTGAAGCTTTCTTT.

V is TRBV27 and J is TRBJ2-7; D could derive from TRBD1 or TRBD2 (6 bases each). Trimming pared 11 bases from V and 4 bases from J, leaving 15 bases between. CDR1 is MNHEY, CDR2 SMNVEV, per germline (reference sequence). The CDR3 contains 12 residues. Here the CDR3 reads CAVGGTPYEQYF. CDR3 nucleotides: TGTGCCGTTGGAGGGACACCTTACGAGCAGTACTTC.

This clone came up once. Other DNA sequences in the same sample also yield this CDR3. This chain uses TRBV7-9 with TRBJ2-1, with D perhaps TRBD2 (5 bases). Germline CDR1 is SEHNR and CDR2 is FQNEAQ (reference sequence). CDR3 length: 15 amino acids. V lost 2 bases to trimming and J lost 1 base, with 9 bases between them. CDR3 nucleotide sequence: TGTGCCAGCAGCTTACTCGCGGGTTCCTACAATGAGCAGTTCTTC. This gives the protein CASSLLAGSYNEQFF.

This clone was found once. This sequence joins TRBV6-5 and TRBJ2-3; no clear D gene. CDR3 length: 12 residues. V shed 5 bases and J shed 1 base, with 4 bases lying between them. Germline lookup yields CDR1 MNHEY and CDR2 SVGAGI. Written as DNA, the CDR3 is TGTGCCAGCAGTATGGGCACAGATACGCAGTATTTT. It translates to CASSMGTDTQYF.

This sequence joins TRBV18 and TRBJ2-7; D possibly uses TRBD1 or TRBD2 (5 bases each). Germline V CDR1 and CDR2: KGHSH, LQKENI. V was trimmed by 3 bases and J by 2 bases, leaving 14 bases between them. This CDR3 comprises 15 residues. The CDR3 spells CASSPNRDGAYEQYF. The CDR3 region has the DNA TGTGCCAGCTCACCTAACCGGGACGGAGCCTACGAGCAGTACTTC.

For this clone: The same CDR3 also results from other DNA sequences found in this sample. The chain uses TRBV7-2 and TRBJ2-3; 11 bases fit TRBD2. The CDR3 loop spans 15 amino acids. V was pared by 5 bases and J by 6 bases, with 7 bases of the junction left unmatched. Germline V gene data show CDR1 as SGHTA and CDR2 as FQGNSA. The CDR3 loop is CASSPLAGGPDTQYF. In nucleotides, the CDR3 is TGTGCCAGCAGCCCTTTAGCGGGGGGGCCTGATACGCAGTATTTT.

Comments on this clone: The sample holds other DNA sequences that translate to the same CDR3. The gene calls are TRBV11-2 and TRBJ2-7, with TRBD2 as a possible D gene (6 bases). The V gene lost 3 bases and the J gene lost 2 bases, with 11 bases spanning the gap. The CDR3 is made up of 14 amino acids. Germline V gene lookup returns CDR1 SGHAT and CDR2 FQNNGV. CDR3: CASSFGRGPYEQYF. CDR3 sequence (DNA): TGTGCCAGCAGCTTCGGGCGGGGCCCCTACGAGCAGTACTTC.

The chain uses TRBV14 and TRBJ2-7; D is unclear. CDR3 length equals 13 residues. Trimming cost V 3 bases and J 3 bases, with 9 bases left between them. CDR1 and CDR2 from the germline V gene are SGHDN and FVKESK. CDR3 sequence: CASSHGEIYEQYF. The CDR3 DNA sequence: TGTGCCAGCAGCCACGGAGAGATCTACGAGCAGTACTTC. Full variable domain (remainder filled in from reference TRBV14 and TRBJ2-7): EAGVTQFPSHSVIEKGQTVTLRCDPISGHDNLYWYRRVMGKEIKFLLHFVKESKQDESGMPNNRFLAERTGGTYSTLKVQPAELEDSGVYFCASSHGEIYEQYFGPGTRLTVT.